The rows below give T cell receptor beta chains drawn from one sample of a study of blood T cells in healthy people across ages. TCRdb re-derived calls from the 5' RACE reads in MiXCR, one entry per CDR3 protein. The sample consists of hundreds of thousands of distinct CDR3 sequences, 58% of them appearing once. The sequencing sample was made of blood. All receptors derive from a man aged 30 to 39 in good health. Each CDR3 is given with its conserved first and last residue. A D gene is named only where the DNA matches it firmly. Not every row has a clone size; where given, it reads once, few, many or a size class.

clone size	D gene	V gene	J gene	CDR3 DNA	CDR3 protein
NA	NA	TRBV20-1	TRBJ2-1	TGCAGTGCCTTCTTCCGGGACTCCCTCTACAATGAGCAGTTCTTC	CSAFFRDSLYNEQFF
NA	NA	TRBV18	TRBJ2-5	TGTGCCAGCTCACCACCGGGACGAGGGGGGGAGACCCAGTACTTC	CASSPPGRGGETQYF
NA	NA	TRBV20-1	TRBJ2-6	TGCAGTGCTAGAGATGGGGCCAGGGTCCACTCTGGGGCCAACGTCCTGACTTTC	CSARDGARVHSGANVLTF
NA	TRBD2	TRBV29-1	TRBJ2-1	TGCAGCGTGGGGGGGGGTTATGAGCAGTTCTTC	CSVGGGYEQFF
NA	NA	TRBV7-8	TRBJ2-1	TGTGCCAGCAGCTCTAGGTCCGGGCTGGCTCTTGCCTACGAGCAGTTCTTC	CASSSRSGLALAYEQFF
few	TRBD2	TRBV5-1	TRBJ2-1	TGCGCCAGCAGCTTCAGCCATTTAGCGGGGGCATACAATGAGCAGTTCTTC	CASSFSHLAGAYNEQFF
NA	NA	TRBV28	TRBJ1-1	TGTGCCAGCAGTTTGTTCAGGGTGATGAACACTGAAGCTTTCTTT	CASSLFRVMNTEAFF
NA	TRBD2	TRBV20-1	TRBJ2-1	TGCAGTGCTACACAGACTAGCGGGAGGGGCAATGAGCAGTTCTTC	CSATQTSGRGNEQFF
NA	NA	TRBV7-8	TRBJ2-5	TGTGCCAGCAGCTTAGCTTTTAAAGAGACCCAGTACTTC	CASSLAFKETQYF
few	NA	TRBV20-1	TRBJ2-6	TGCAGTGCTAGACACTCTGGGGCCAACGTCCTGACTTTC	CSARHSGANVLTF
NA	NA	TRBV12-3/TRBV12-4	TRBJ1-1	TGTGCCAGCAGTTTAGCGGGGGGAGATCGGACTGAAGCTTTCTTT	CASSLAGGDRTEAFF
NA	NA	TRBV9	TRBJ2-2	TGTGCCAGCAGCGTAGGAGGGACTCTGAACACCGGGGAGCTGTTTTTT	CASSVGGTLNTGELFF
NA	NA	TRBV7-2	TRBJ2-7	TGTGCCAGCAGCTCAACGGACGGACCCTACGAGCAGAACTTC	CASSSTDGPYEQNF
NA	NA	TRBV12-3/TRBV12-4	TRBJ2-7	TGTGCCAGCAGTTTAGCCAGGGGTCCCTACGAGCAGTACTTC	CASSLARGPYEQYF